Sequencing of this T cell receptor beta chain was carried out in a study of blood T cell repertoires in COVID-19. For the study at large: Samples came from the United States, Italy and Spain, spanning acute and convalescent COVID-19. Sample material is recorded as cDNA or gDNA derived from T cells, B-cell-depleted T cells, or PBMCs.

The V segment lost 7 bases and the J segment 8 bases; nucleotides outside the gene matches: 11. This CDR3 has 13 residues. The V gene's germline CDR1 is SGDLS and CDR2 YYNGEE. Study processing details: Counts of nucleated cells, estimated from reference gene primer amplification, were obtained. Profiling relied on immunoSEQ multiplex PCR, and the TCRdb table lists in-frame clones only, not all of them. From that table come the V and J calls and clone size; the DNA was used to work out D and trimming. This table has about 260,000 clones, approximately 90% appearing once. This clone occurred once. The chain is built from TRBV9 and TRBJ1-2; 7 positions agree with TRBD1. Source material: peripheral blood. This clonotype was obtained from a woman aged 45-65 years who had recovered from COVID-19. This CDR3 is CASSGEGALGYTF. As DNA, the CDR3 is TGTGCCAGCTCCGGAGAGGGGGCGCTGGGCTACACCTTC.